The 25 T cell receptor beta chains presented below share a single source sample, sequenced in a study of T cell responses to AZD1222 COVID-19 vaccine (dated by TCRdb to the early 2020s). The time point label for this specimen denotes: about 28 days (+/-7) after the second vaccine dose. To prepare the library, the immunoSEQ multiplex PCR assay was applied. TCRdb obtained this table from immuneACCESS and retained in-frame rearrangements with V and J assigned. These tables miss some clones; where compared with another copy, unresolved V genes account for less than half of the shortfall, and the remainder is unexplained. A total of approximately 30,000 clones appear in this sample, approximately 90% of them only once. The ten largest clones add up to 11% of the sample. Sample: peripheral blood, taken 28 days after the second AZD1222 dose. The receptors were gathered from an adult who received the AZD1222 COVID-19 vaccine.

J is TRBJ2-7 and V is TRBV14; 12 positions agree with TRBD2. Unmatched junction bases numbered 8, after V lost 5 bases and J lost 0 bases. The CDR3 is made up of 17 amino acids. Germline CDR1 is SGHDN and CDR2 is FVKESK. This CDR3 is CASSRLAGAWSSYEQYF. DNA of the CDR3: TGTGCCAGCAGCAGACTAGCGGGGGCCTGGAGCTCCTACGAGCAGTACTTC.

The chain is built from TRBV19 and TRBJ2-2; 7 bases match TRBD2. V gave up 9 bases and J gave up 3 bases; unmatched junction bases: 13. There are 16 residues in the CDR3. Germline V CDR1 and CDR2: LNHDA, SQIVND (reference sequence). The CDR3 reads CASRRSGAADTGELFF. Here the CDR3 DNA reads TGTGCCAGCCGCCGGAGCGGGGCGGCCGACACCGGGGAGCTGTTTTTT. The full variable domain, in which reference TRBV19 and TRBJ2-2 provide the parts outside the CDR3, is DGGITQSPKYLFRKEGQNVTLSCEQNLNHDAMYWYRQDPGQGLRLIYYSQIVNDFQKGDIAEGYSVSREKKESFPLTVTSAQKNPTAFYLCASRRSGAADTGELFFGEGSRLTVL.

The sample holds a few counts of this clone. This rearrangement joins TRBV6-5 to TRBJ2-3, with TRBD2 matching 8 bases. The CDR3 totals 13 residues. Germline V gene lookup returns CDR1 MNHEY and CDR2 SVGAGI. V gave up 9 bases and J gave up 2 bases; unmatched junction bases: 4. CDR3: CASTSGPTDTQYF. In DNA, the CDR3 is TGTGCCAGTACTAGCGGCCCCACAGATACGCAGTATTTT.

The V gene is TRBV29-1, the J gene TRBJ1-2; D not certain. Trimming shortened V by 5 bases and J by 5 bases, and 12 bases separated the two germline ends. CDR3 length: 12 amino acids. Per germline, CDR1 SQVTM and CDR2 ANQGSEA. This CDR3 is CSVSKGNYGYTF. The CDR3 nucleotides read TGCAGCGTTTCGAAGGGTAATTATGGCTACACCTTC.

The CDR3 sequence: CASTPSGTQPQHF. DNA of the CDR3: TGTGCCAGTACTCCGTCAGGGACTCAGCCCCAGCATTTT. The rearrangement joins TRBV19 to TRBJ1-5, with D maybe TRBD1 (5 bases). The CDR3 is 13 residues long. V lost 7 bases to trimming and J lost 6 bases, with 13 bases between them. Germline V gene data show CDR1 as LNHDA and CDR2 as SQIVND (reference sequence).

The chain is built from TRBV27 and TRBJ2-5; no definite D call. Germline V gives CDR1 MNHEY, CDR2 SMNVEV (reference sequence). The V and J ends lost 5 bases and 1 base respectively, with 14 bases between them. The CDR3 spans 15 residues. The CDR3 DNA reads as TGTGCCAGCAGTCCAGCGTATGGAGTCCAAGAGACCCAGTACTTC. Translated: CASSPAYGVQETQYF.

The genes are TRBV7-9 and TRBJ1-1; D might be TRBD1 (5 bases). V dropped 3 bases and J dropped 1 base, with 6 bases sitting between them. CDR1 and CDR2 from the germline V gene are SEHNR and FQNEAQ (reference sequence). This CDR3 has 13 residues. The CDR3 is CASSLTANTEAFF. The CDR3 DNA is TGTGCCAGCAGCTTGACAGCGAACACTGAAGCTTTCTTT.

V usage is TRBV7-9 and J usage is TRBJ1-4; D is undetermined. The V end lost 5 bases, the J end lost 3 bases, and 22 bases lay between the germline ends. The V gene's germline CDR1 is SEHNR and CDR2 FQNEAQ (reference sequence). CDR3 length: 18 amino acids. CDR3 coding DNA: TGTGCCAGCAGCCCCGGACTGGGAGGCGTCTTCTCTAATGAAAAACTGTTTTTT. This encodes CASSPGLGGVFSNEKLFF.

The chain carries TRBV14 and TRBJ1-6; 9 bases are shared with TRBD1. Germline CDR1 SGHDN, CDR2 FVKESK. The length of the CDR3 is 15 residues. V shed 4 bases and J 5 bases; nucleotides not matched to a gene: 3. The CDR3 sequence is CASSPDRGNNSPLHF. CDR3 coding DNA: TGTGCCAGCAGCCCGGACAGGGGAAATAATTCACCCCTCCACTTT. The whole variable domain, filled in from reference TRBV14 and TRBJ1-6, reads EAGVTQFPSHSVIEKGQTVTLRCDPISGHDNLYWYRRVMGKEIKFLLHFVKESKQDESGMPNNRFLAERTGGTYSTLKVQPAELEDSGVYFCASSPDRGNNSPLHFGNGTRLTVT.

V gene TRBV3-1 (or the pseudogene TRBV3-2) combines with J gene TRBJ2-7; TRBD1 matches 7 bases. Looked up from germline, CDR1 is LGHDT and CDR2 is YNNKEL (reference sequence). V was pared by 8 bases and J by 2 bases, with 9 bases of the junction left unmatched. The CDR3 has 14 amino acids. Written as DNA, the CDR3 is TGTGCCAGCCCCTCGGGACAGAGGCCCTACGAGCAGTACTTC. Translation: CASPSGQRPYEQYF.

The chain carries TRBV2 and TRBJ2-7; TRBD2 matches at 11 bases. Germline CDR1 reads SNHLY; CDR2 reads FYNNEI. V was pared by 1 base and J by 0 bases, with 5 bases of the junction left unmatched. The CDR3 loop spans 17 amino acids. The CDR3 region has the DNA TGTGCCAGCAGTGAAGGAGTAGCGGGAGGGAACTCCTACGAGCAGTACTTC. Amino acid sequence: CASSEGVAGGNSYEQYF.

This clone has a handful of counts. CDR3 amino acids: CASGLASYRRGRGKQETQYF. CDR3 nucleotides: TGTGCTAGTGGTTTGGCCTCCTACCGGAGGGGGCGCGGGAAACAAGAGACCCAGTACTTC. The rearrangement joins TRBV12-5 to TRBJ2-5; the D gene is possibly TRBD1 (7 bases). Deletions cut 1 base from V and 2 bases from J, with 26 bases between. Germline loops: CDR1 LGHNT, CDR2 FRNRAP. CDR3 length: 20 residues.

CDR3 coding DNA: TGTGCCAGCAGCGAGGGACACATGTCGAACACCGGGGAGCTGTTTTTT. This translates into CASSEGHMSNTGELFF. The rearrangement joins TRBV11-2 to TRBJ2-2; D is possibly TRBD1 (6 bases). The V gene's germline CDR1 is SGHAT and CDR2 FQNNGV. The CDR3 is 16 amino acids. V was shortened by 5 bases and J by 0 bases, with 13 bases between the two germline ends.

There are a few counts of this clone. V gene TRBV5-1 combines with J gene TRBJ2-5; D perhaps matches TRBD2 (5 bases). V was shortened by 6 bases and J by 1 base, with 22 bases between the two germline ends. CDR1 and CDR2 from the germline V gene are SGHRS and YFSETQ. This CDR3 is built from 17 residues. The CDR3 protein is CASTTGNIQSSQETQYF. DNA for the CDR3: TGCGCCAGCACCACCGGGAATATACAATCCTCCCAAGAGACCCAGTACTTC.

J is TRBJ2-2 and V is TRBV4-1; D is undetermined. Germline CDR1 is MGHRA and CDR2 is YSYEKL. The CDR3 is 17 residues long. Trimming shortened V by 1 base and J by 3 bases, and 15 bases separated the two germline ends. CDR3 sequence (DNA): TGCGCCAGCAGCCAAGTAAATATGGGGTTTGACACCGGGGAGCTGTTTTTT. It codes for CASSQVNMGFDTGELFF.

The chain carries TRBV4-2 and TRBJ2-7; 7 bases align to TRBD1. The CDR3 sequence is 16 residues long. Unmatched junction bases numbered 11, after V lost 4 bases and J lost 2 bases. Germline V gene data show CDR1 as LGHNA and CDR2 as YNFKEQ. CDR3 region: CASSPSYGTETYEQYF. The CDR3 nucleotides are TGTGCCAGCAGCCCCTCCTACGGGACAGAAACCTACGAGCAGTACTTC.

This rearrangement joins TRBV5-1 to TRBJ1-6; D not resolved. This CDR3 is built from 13 residues. Trimming left V 5 bases short and J 7 bases short, with 10 bases between. Germline CDR1 SGHRS, CDR2 YFSETQ. The CDR3 bases are TGCGCCAGCAGACTACAGCAAAATTCACCCCTCCACTTT. Residues: CASRLQQNSPLHF.

This clone was seen just once. The V gene is TRBV30, the J gene TRBJ1-2, with TRBD1 matching over 7 bases. The J segment lost 1 base and the V segment lost 5 bases, leaving 4 bases of the junction unmatched. Germline V gene lookup returns CDR1 GTSNPN and CDR2 SVGIG (reference sequence). CDR3 size: 13 residues. The CDR3 reads CAWGTAFNYGYTF. In DNA form, the CDR3 reads TGTGCCTGGGGGACAGCTTTTAACTATGGCTACACCTTC.

The J gene is TRBJ2-2, the V gene TRBV20-1; either TRBD1 or TRBD2 may fit D (6 bases each). V lost 3 bases and J lost 1, with 18 bases in between. Germline V gene data show CDR1 as DFQATT and CDR2 as SNEGSKA (reference sequence). The CDR3 contains 17 residues. CDR3 in amino acids: CSASLWGAGKNTGELFF. The CDR3 DNA is TGCAGTGCTAGTCTTTGGGGGGCGGGGAAGAACACCGGGGAGCTGTTTTTT.

The chain has TRBV5-4 and TRBJ2-3, with 10 positions matching TRBD2. This CDR3 is built from 15 residues. Germline V gives CDR1 SGHNT, CDR2 YYREEE (reference sequence). J lost 2 bases, V lost 4 bases, and 4 bases had no gene match. CDR3 amino acids: CASSRTSGVTDTQYF. The CDR3 DNA reads as TGTGCCAGCAGCAGGACTAGCGGCGTCACAGATACGCAGTATTTT. The entire variable domain, with the rest obtained from reference TRBV5-4 and TRBJ2-3, is as follows: ETGVTQSPTHLIKTRGQQVTLRCSSQSGHNTVSWYQQALGQGPQFIFQYYREEENGRGNFPPRFSGLQFPNYSSELNVNALELDDSALYLCASSRTSGVTDTQYFGPGTRLTVL.

The J gene is TRBJ1-4, the V gene TRBV25-1, with 7 bases identical to TRBD1. Germline values: CDR1 MGHDK, CDR2 SYGVNS. V was pared by 1 base and J by 5 bases, with 4 bases of the junction left unmatched. There are 15 residues in the CDR3. The CDR3 DNA is TGTGCCAGCAGTGAATGGGGGACAGTGAATGAAAAACTGTTTTTT. Translated, it gives CASSEWGTVNEKLFF.

The chain carries TRBV11-2 and TRBJ1-2, with D maybe TRBD1 (6 bases). Per germline, CDR1 SGHAT and CDR2 FQNNGV. The V end lost 7 bases, the J end lost 8 bases, and 23 bases lay between the germline ends. The CDR3 has 15 residues. CDR3 sequence (DNA): TGTGCCAGCACCCCAGGGGCTTACAGGGACGGCGGCTACACCTTC. Translated, it gives CASTPGAYRDGGYTF.

This clone was seen only a few times. The genes are TRBV5-1 and TRBJ2-5; D is uncertain. In germline, CDR1 is SGHRS, CDR2 YFSETQ. Trimming removed 1 base at V and 2 bases at J, with 6 bases between. The length of the CDR3 is 13 residues. The CDR3 region is CASSLSNQETQYF. In DNA, the CDR3 is TGCGCCAGCAGCTTGTCGAATCAAGAGACCCAGTACTTC.

The rearrangement joins TRBV19 to TRBJ1-1, with D maybe TRBD1 (6 bases). The CDR3 is made up of 14 amino acids. The germline gives CDR1 LNHDA, CDR2 SQIVND (reference sequence). V dropped 4 bases and J dropped 1 base, with 10 bases sitting between them. CDR3 amino acids: CASSTRQANTEAFF. The CDR3 DNA reads as TGTGCCAGTAGTACCCGACAGGCGAACACTGAAGCTTTCTTT.

V and J are TRBV7-9 and TRBJ2-7; D perhaps matches TRBD1 (5 bases). The germline V gene has CDR1 SEHNR and CDR2 FQNEAQ (reference sequence). The CDR3 runs to 13 residues. The V and J ends lost 1 base and 7 bases respectively, with 11 bases between them. CDR3 bases: TGTGCCAGCAGCTTAGGGGCAGGGTGGGAGCAGTACTTC. It specifies CASSLGAGWEQYF.